Listed here is a single T cell receptor beta chain. The sample originates from a study of blood T cell repertoires in COVID-19. Authors' methods: Reference gene primer amplification gave estimated nucleated cell counts. TCRdb's copy holds only in-frame clones and misses some; the assay was immunoSEQ multiplex PCR. V and J calls and clone size are given by that table; D and trimming were obtained from the DNA. Altogether approximately 15,000 clones are present, approximately 82% being singletons, with the ten largest covering around 26%. Germline loops: CDR1 SGHVS, CDR2 FNYEAQ. The CDR3 consists of 17 residues. Trimming left V 5 bases short and J 4 bases short, with 20 bases between.

The source of this sequence is a woman aged 45-59 years with active or convalescent COVID-19. The rearrangement joins TRBV7-6 to TRBJ2-2, with a tentative D call TRBD2 (7 bases). The sample was peripheral blood. The CDR3 protein is CASSIRGGGEGTGELFF. The CDR3 bases are TGTGCCAGCAGCATAAGAGGGGGAGGGGAAGGCACCGGGGAGCTGTTTTTT.